This is a list of T cell receptor beta chains from one sample in a study of T cell repertoires in cytomegalovirus infection. TCRdb redid the calling of the reads with MiXCR, one entry per CDR3 protein. There are around 740,000 distinct CDR3 sequences in the sample; about a third occur only once, and under 3.5% lies in the top ten. Sequenced input: PBMCs. The source is a human donor in good health (CMV status not recorded). Some clones in this sample may be carry-over from other donors' samples. Both conserved end residues are trimmed from each CDR3.

V: TRBV28
J: TRBJ2-4
CDR3: ASSLNSVTPQY

V: TRBV6-5
J: TRBJ1-2
CDR3: ASSYGGNYGYT

V: TRBV5-8
J: TRBJ1-1
CDR3: ASSFRGDSTEAF

V: TRBV11-2
J: TRBJ2-7
CDR3: ASSLERVLEQY

V: TRBV2
J: TRBJ2-7
CDR3: ATSGRRPYEQY

V: TRBV7-8
J: TRBJ1-3
CDR3: ASIETRIFLGNTIY

V: TRBV6-6
J: TRBJ1-5
CDR3: ATWDPGYSNQPQH

V: TRBV28
J: TRBJ2-3
CDR3: ASSLGWDRYTDTQY

V: TRBV6-5
J: TRBJ1-2
CDR3: ASSYSPGAQTYGYT

V: TRBV6-1
J: TRBJ1-1
CDR3: ASSEYGTGYMNTEAF

V: TRBV7-8
J: TRBJ1-1
CDR3: ASAIDTEAF

V: TRBV12-3/TRBV12-4
J: TRBJ2-7
CDR3: ASSHPLRGTEQY

V: TRBV7-8
J: TRBJ2-1
CDR3: ASSLEAVNYNEQF

V: TRBV5-1
J: TRBJ2-5
CDR3: ASSLALAGGSETQY

V: TRBV20-1
J: TRBJ2-5
CDR3: SARDTGGLKETQY

V: TRBV20-1
J: TRBJ1-1
CDR3: SAQRQAANTEAF

V: TRBV7-8
J: TRBJ1-5
CDR3: ASSFKDREEAYSNQPQH

V: TRBV12-3/TRBV12-4
J: TRBJ2-2
CDR3: ASRGLADRPNTGELF

V: TRBV7-8
J: TRBJ2-1
CDR3: ASSFGPGSYNEQF

V: TRBV24-1
J: TRBJ1-2
CDR3: ATSDPRTQNGGGYT

V: TRBV29-1
J: TRBJ2-3
CDR3: SVERGFGADTQY

V: TRBV7-9
J: TRBJ1-4
CDR3: ASSSTGNSNEKLF

V: TRBV7-9
J: TRBJ1-1
CDR3: ASSLAGASDTEAF

V: TRBV20-1
J: TRBJ2-7
CDR3: SASAWGYEQY

V: TRBV25-1
J: TRBJ2-5
CDR3: ASSPQIQETQY

V: TRBV28
J: TRBJ1-5
CDR3: ASSLWGQGFVTGNQPQH

V: TRBV24-1
J: TRBJ2-1
CDR3: ATSDTSGEGVHNEQF

V: TRBV12-3/TRBV12-4
J: TRBJ2-1
CDR3: ASSFQEYNEQF

V: TRBV7-9
J: TRBJ2-7
CDR3: ASNNPGDPLYEQY

V: TRBV7-2
J: TRBJ2-7
CDR3: ASSPERGYEQY

V: TRBV7-2
J: TRBJ2-1
CDR3: ASSLIEGNEQF

V: TRBV7-9
J: TRBJ1-1
CDR3: ASSPTATEAF

V: TRBV2
J: TRBJ2-1
CDR3: ASSESGRQQF

V: TRBV28
J: TRBJ2-2
CDR3: ASSFFGGGTGELF

V: TRBV7-6
J: TRBJ1-2
CDR3: ASSPAGLGGHGYT

V: TRBV6-1
J: TRBJ2-1
CDR3: ASSEAHQGRQF

V: TRBV10-3
J: TRBJ1-4
CDR3: AIIESTATNEKLF

V: TRBV19
J: TRBJ2-1
CDR3: ASSIPRRNEQF

V: TRBV6-2/TRBV6-3
J: TRBJ1-5
CDR3: ASKGGGGGNQPQH

V: TRBV28
J: TRBJ1-5
CDR3: ASKTDRVQQPQH

V: TRBV7-2
J: TRBJ1-6
CDR3: ASSPAVSPLH